The source of this T cell receptor beta chain is a study of cytomegalovirus exposure and HLA in healthy donors. The donors were members of the validation cohort, which comprised more than 90 subjects and was separate from the first cohort of 666 subjects. Sequencing was performed with immunoSEQ multiplex PCR; in TCRdb, only in-frame clones are kept and a portion is missing. The table has 100,000 to 150,000 clones, roughly 89% seen once. Remarks on this clone: The target antigen is unknown.

General study results and limits: TCR beta chains numbering some 160 were designated cytomegalovirus-associated.

Per germline, CDR1 LNHDA and CDR2 SQIVND (reference sequence). The V and J ends lost 2 bases and 0 bases, in that order; junction bases with no gene match: 6. This CDR3 has 16 amino acids. J is TRBJ2-5 and V is TRBV19; the match to TRBD1 covers 7 bases. This TCR derives from a woman between 18 and 29 years old in good health and CMV-seronegative. The sequenced sample consisted of PBMCs. In DNA, the CDR3 is TGTGCCAGTAGTATAACCGGCAGGGGGTACCAAGAGACCCAGTACTTC. Encoded protein: CASSITGRGYQETQYF. Combining the CDR3 with reference TRBV19 and TRBJ2-5 gives the whole variable domain DGGITQSPKYLFRKEGQNVTLSCEQNLNHDAMYWYRQDPGQGLRLIYYSQIVNDFQKGDIAEGYSVSREKKESFPLTVTSAQKNPTAFYLCASSITGRGYQETQYFGPGTRLLVL.